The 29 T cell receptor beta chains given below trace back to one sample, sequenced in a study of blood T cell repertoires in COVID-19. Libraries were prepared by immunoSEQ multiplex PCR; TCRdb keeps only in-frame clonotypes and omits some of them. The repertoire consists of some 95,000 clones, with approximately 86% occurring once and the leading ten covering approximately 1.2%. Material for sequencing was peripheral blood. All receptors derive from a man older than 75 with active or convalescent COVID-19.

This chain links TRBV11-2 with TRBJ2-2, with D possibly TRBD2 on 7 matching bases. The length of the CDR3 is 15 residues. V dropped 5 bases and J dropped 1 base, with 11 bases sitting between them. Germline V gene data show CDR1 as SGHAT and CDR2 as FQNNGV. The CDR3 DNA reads TGTGCCAGCAGCGGGGGGGCGATGAACACCGGGGAGCTGTTTTTT. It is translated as CASSGGAMNTGELFF.

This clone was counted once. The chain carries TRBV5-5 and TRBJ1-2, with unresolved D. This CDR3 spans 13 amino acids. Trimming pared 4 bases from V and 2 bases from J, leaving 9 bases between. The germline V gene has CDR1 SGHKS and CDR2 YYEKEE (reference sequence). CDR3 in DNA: TGTGCCAGCAGCATCGGACTGAACTATGGCTACACCTTC. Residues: CASSIGLNYGYTF.

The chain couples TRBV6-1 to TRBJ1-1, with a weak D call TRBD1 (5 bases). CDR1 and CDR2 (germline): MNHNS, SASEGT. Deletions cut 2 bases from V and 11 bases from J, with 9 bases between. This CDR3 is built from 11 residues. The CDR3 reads CASSERGGAFF. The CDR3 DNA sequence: TGTGCCAGCAGTGAACGGGGGGGGGCTTTCTTT.

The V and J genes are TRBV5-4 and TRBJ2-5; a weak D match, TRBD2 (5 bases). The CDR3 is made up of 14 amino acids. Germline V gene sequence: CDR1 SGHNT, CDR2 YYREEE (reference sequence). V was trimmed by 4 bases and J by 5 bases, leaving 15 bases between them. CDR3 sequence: CASSGKSEGETQYF. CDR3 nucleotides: TGTGCCAGCAGCGGCAAGTCTGAGGGTGAGACCCAGTACTTC.

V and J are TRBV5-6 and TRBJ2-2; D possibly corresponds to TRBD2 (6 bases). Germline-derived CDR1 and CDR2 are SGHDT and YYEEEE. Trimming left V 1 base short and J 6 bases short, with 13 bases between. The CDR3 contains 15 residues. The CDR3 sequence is CASSLPTAGPGELFF. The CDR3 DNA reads TGTGCCAGCAGCTTGCCCACCGCGGGGCCCGGGGAGCTGTTTTTT. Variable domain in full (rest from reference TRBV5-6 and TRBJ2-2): DAGVTQSPTHLIKTRGQQVTLRCSPKSGHDTVSWYQQALGQGPQFIFQYYEEEERQRGNFPDRFSGHQFPNYSSELNVNALLLGDSALYLCASSLPTAGPGELFFGEGSRLTVL.

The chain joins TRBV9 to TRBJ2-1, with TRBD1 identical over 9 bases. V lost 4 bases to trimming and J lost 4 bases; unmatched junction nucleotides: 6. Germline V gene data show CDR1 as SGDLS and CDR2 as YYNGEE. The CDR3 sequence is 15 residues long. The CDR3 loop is CASSTDRGGYNEQFF. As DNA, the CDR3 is TGTGCCAGCAGCACGGACAGGGGAGGATACAATGAGCAGTTCTTC. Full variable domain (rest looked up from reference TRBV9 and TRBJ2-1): DSGVTQTPKHLITATGQRVTLRCSPRSGDLSVYWYQQSLDQGLQFLIQYYNGEERAKGNILERFSAQQFPDLHSELNLSSLELGDSALYFCASSTDRGGYNEQFFGPGTRLTVL.

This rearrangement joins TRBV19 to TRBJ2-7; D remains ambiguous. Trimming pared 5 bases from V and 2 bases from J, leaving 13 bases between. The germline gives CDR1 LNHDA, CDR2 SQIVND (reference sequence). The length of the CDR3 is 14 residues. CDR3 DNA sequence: TGTGCCAGTAGTCCCGGTCGGGTTACCTACGAGCAGTACTTC. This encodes CASSPGRVTYEQYF.

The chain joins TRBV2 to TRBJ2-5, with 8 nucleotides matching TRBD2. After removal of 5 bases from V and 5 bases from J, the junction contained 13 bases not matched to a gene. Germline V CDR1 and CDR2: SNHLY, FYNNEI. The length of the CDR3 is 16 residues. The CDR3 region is CASSPQGAGAAETQYF. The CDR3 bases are TGTGCCAGCAGTCCGCAGGGAGCGGGAGCGGCTGAGACCCAGTACTTC.

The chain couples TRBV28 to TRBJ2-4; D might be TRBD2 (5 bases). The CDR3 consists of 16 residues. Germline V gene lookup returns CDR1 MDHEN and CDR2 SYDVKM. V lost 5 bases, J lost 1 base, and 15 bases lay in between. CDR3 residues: CASSPPGTQAKNIQYF. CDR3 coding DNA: TGTGCCAGCAGTCCCCCGGGAACTCAGGCCAAAAACATTCAGTACTTC.

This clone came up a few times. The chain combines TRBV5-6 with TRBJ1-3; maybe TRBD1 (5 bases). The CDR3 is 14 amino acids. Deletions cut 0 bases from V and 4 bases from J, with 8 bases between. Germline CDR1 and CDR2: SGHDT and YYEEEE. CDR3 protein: CASSLEPGGNTIYF. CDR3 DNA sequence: TGTGCCAGCAGCTTGGAGCCAGGGGGAAACACCATATATTTT.

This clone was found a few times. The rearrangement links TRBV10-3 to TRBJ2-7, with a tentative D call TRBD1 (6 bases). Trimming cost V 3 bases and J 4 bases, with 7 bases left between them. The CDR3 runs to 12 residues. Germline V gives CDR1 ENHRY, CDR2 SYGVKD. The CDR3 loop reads CAISEQGYEQYF. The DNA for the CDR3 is TGTGCCATCAGTGAACAGGGATACGAGCAGTACTTC.

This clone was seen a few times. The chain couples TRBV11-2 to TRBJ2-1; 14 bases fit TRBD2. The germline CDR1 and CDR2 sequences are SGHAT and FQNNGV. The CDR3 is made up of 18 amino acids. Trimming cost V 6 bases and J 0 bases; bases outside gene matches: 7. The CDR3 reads CASSRTSGRRSSYNEQFF. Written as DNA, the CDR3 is TGTGCCAGCAGTCGGACTAGCGGGAGGCGCAGCTCCTACAATGAGCAGTTCTTC. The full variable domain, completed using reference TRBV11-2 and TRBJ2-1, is EAGVAQSPRYKIIEKRQSVAFWCNPISGHATLYWYQQILGQGPKLLIQFQNNGVVDDSQLPKDRFSAERLKGVDSTLKIQPAKLEDSAVYLCASSRTSGRRSSYNEQFFGPGTRLTVL.

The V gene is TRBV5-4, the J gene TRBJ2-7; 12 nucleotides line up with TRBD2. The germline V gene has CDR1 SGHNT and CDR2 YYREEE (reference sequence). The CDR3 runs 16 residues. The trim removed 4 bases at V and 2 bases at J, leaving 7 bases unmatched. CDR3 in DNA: TGTGCCAGCAGCGGCGGACTAGCGGGGACGACCTACGAGCAGTACTTC. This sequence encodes CASSGGLAGTTYEQYF.

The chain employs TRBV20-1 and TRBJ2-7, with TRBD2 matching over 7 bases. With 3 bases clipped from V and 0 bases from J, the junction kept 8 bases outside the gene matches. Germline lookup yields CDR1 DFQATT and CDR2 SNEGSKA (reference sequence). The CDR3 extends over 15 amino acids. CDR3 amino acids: CSASGIGRNSYEQYF. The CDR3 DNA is TGCAGTGCTAGTGGGATCGGGAGGAACTCCTACGAGCAGTACTTC.

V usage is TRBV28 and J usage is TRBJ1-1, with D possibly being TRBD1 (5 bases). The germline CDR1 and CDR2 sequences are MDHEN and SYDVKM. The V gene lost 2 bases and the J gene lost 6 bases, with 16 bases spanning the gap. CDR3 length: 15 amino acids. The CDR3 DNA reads TGTGCCAGCAGTTTACTAAAACAGGCACGCGCTGAAGCTTTCTTT. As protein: CASSLLKQARAEAFF.

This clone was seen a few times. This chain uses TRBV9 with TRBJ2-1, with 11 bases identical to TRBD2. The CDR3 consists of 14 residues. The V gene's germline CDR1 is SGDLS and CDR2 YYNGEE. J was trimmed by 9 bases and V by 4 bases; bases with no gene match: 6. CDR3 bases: TGTGCCAGCAGCACAACCGGGACTAGCGGTGAGCAGTTCTTC. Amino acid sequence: CASSTTGTSGEQFF.

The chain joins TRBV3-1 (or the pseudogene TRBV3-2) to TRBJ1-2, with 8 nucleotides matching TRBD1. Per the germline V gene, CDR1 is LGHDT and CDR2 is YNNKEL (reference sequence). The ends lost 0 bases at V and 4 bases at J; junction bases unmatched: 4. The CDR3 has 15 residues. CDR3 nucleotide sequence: TGTGCCAGCAGCCAAGACAGGGGGCTCGCCTATGGCTACACCTTC. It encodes CASSQDRGLAYGYTF.

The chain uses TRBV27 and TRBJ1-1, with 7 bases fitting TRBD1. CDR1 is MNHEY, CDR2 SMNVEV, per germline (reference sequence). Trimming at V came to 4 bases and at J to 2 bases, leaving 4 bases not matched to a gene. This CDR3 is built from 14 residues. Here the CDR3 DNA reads TGTGCCAGCAGTTGGGGGACAGATAACACTGAAGCTTTCTTT. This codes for CASSWGTDNTEAFF.

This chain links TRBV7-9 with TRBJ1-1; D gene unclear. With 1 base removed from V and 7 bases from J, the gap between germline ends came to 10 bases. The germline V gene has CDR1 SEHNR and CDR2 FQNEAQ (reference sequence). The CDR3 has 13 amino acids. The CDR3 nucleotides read TGTGCCAGCAGCTTAGATGGAGGGCGTGAAGCTTTCTTT. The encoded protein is CASSLDGGREAFF.

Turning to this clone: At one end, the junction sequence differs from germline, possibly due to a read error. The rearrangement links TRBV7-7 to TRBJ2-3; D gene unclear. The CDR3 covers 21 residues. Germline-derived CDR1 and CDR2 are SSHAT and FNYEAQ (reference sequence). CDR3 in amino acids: CASSSRPAGLRMNFSTDTQYF. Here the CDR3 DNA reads TGTGCTAGCAGCTCTCGTCCCGCTGGGCTTCGTATGAACTTTAGCACAGATACGCAGTATTTT. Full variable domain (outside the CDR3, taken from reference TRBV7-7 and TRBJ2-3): GAGVSQSPRYKVTKRGQDVTLRCDPISSHATLYWYQQALGQGPEFLTYFNYEAQPDKSGLPSDRFSAERPEGSISTLTIQRTEQRDSAMYRCASSSRPAGLRMNFSTDTQYFGPGTRLTVL.

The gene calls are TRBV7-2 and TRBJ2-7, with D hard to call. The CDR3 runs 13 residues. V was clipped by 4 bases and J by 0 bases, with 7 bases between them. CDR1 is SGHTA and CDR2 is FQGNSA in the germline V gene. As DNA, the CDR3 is TGTGCCAGCAGCTCGGTCCCCTCCTACGAGCAGTACTTC. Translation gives CASSSVPSYEQYF.

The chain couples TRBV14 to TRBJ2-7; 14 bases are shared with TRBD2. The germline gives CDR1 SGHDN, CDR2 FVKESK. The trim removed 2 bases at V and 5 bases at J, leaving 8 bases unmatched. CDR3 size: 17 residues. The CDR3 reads CASSQRRLAGGFNEQYF. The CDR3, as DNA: TGTGCCAGCAGCCAACGAAGACTAGCGGGAGGGTTCAACGAGCAGTACTTC.

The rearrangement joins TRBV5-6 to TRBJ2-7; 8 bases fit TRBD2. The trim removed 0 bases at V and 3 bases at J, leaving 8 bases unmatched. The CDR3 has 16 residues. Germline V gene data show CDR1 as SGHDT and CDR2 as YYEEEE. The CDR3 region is CASSLVGSGKHYEQYF. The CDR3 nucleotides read TGTGCCAGCAGCTTGGTAGGTAGCGGGAAACACTACGAGCAGTACTTC.

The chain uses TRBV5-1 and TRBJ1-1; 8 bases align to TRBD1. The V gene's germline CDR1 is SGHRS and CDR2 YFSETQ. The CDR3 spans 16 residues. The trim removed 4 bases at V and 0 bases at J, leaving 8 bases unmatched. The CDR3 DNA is TGCGCCAGCAGCGTAGGACAGGGAAGTATGAACACTGAAGCTTTCTTT. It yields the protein CASSVGQGSMNTEAFF.

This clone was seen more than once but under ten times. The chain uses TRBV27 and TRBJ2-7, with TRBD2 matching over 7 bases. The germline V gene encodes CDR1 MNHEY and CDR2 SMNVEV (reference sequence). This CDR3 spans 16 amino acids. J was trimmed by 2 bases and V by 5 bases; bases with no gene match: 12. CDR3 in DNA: TGTGCCAGCAGTCGTCGGAATAGCGGGCTGACCTACGAGCAGTACTTC. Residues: CASSRRNSGLTYEQYF.

CDR3 bases: TGTGCCAGCAGTTACGGGACAGGGGGCGCAGAGAATGAGCAGTTCTTC. Protein sequence: CASSYGTGGAENEQFF. This chain uses TRBV3-1 (or the pseudogene TRBV3-2) with TRBJ2-1; 12 bases line up with TRBD1. The CDR3 has 16 residues. Trimming cost V 6 bases and J 7 bases; bases outside gene matches: 10. Germline V gene lookup returns CDR1 LGHDT and CDR2 YNNKEL (reference sequence).

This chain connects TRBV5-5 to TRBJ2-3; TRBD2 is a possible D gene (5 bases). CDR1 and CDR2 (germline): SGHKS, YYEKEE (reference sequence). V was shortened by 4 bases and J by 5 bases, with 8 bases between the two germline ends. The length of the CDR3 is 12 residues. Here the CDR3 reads CASSRTEDTQYF. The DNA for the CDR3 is TGTGCCAGCAGCCGGACTGAAGATACGCAGTATTTT.

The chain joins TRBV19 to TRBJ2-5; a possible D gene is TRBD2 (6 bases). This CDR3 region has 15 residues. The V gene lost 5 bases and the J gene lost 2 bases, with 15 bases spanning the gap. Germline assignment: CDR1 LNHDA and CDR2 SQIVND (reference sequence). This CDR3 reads CASSVSGFPQETQYF. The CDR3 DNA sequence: TGTGCCAGTAGTGTTAGCGGCTTCCCTCAAGAGACCCAGTACTTC.

CDR3 sequence (DNA): TGTGCCAGCTCAGGGGAGAACACAGATACGCAGTATTTT. It encodes CASSGENTDTQYF. This chain uses TRBV2 with TRBJ2-3, with D possibly matching TRBD1 (6 bases). Trimming cost V 8 bases and J 2 bases, with 11 bases left between them. This CDR3 is built from 13 residues. Germline V gene sequence: CDR1 SNHLY, CDR2 FYNNEI.